This T cell receptor beta chain comes out of a study of blood T cell dynamics during melanoma immunotherapy. Looking at the study overall: First-line therapy was either pembrolizumab or nivolumab with ipilimumab for metastatic melanoma.

This CDR3 has 13 residues. For sorted CD8+ subsets, all extracted DNA was loaded. Sequenced by immunoSEQ multiplex PCR; TCRdb stores in-frame clones only, minus some. The table records around 280 clones, under 80% of them present only once. Whole-study results and caveats: The study could not tell melanoma-specific clones from general immune activation. Immune-effector CD8+ cells best matched cell-free DNA CDR3 sequences and were most clonal.

This clone has a handful of counts. What it binds is not known. Time point of the sample: pre-treatment baseline. The CD3+ CD4- CD8+ CD45RA- CD45RO-high CD27- CCR7- memory phenotype defined TIE cells. No patient had earlier systemic cancer treatment, concurrent immunosuppressants, or another active cancer. J is TRBJ2-1 and V is TRBV21-1; the table calls TRBD1, which could not be checked here. TRBV21-1 is recorded as a pseudogene. This TCR derives from a human donor with melanoma. The material sequenced was CD8+ T cells from blood, taken from a patient treated with checkpoint blockade. CDR3 DNA sequence: TGTGCCAGCCAGGAACAGGCCTACAATGAGCAGTTCTTC. Protein sequence: CASQEQAYNEQFF.